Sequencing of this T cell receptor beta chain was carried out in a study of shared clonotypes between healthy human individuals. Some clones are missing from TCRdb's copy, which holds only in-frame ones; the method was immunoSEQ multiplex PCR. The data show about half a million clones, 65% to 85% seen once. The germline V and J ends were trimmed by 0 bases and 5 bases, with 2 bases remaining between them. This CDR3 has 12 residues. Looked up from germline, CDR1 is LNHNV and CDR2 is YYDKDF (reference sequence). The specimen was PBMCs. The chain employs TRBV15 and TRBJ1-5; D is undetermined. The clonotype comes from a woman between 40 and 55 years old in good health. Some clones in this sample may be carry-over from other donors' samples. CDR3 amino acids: CATSRDDQPQHF. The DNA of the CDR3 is TGTGCCACCAGCAGAGATGATCAGCCCCAGCATTTT.